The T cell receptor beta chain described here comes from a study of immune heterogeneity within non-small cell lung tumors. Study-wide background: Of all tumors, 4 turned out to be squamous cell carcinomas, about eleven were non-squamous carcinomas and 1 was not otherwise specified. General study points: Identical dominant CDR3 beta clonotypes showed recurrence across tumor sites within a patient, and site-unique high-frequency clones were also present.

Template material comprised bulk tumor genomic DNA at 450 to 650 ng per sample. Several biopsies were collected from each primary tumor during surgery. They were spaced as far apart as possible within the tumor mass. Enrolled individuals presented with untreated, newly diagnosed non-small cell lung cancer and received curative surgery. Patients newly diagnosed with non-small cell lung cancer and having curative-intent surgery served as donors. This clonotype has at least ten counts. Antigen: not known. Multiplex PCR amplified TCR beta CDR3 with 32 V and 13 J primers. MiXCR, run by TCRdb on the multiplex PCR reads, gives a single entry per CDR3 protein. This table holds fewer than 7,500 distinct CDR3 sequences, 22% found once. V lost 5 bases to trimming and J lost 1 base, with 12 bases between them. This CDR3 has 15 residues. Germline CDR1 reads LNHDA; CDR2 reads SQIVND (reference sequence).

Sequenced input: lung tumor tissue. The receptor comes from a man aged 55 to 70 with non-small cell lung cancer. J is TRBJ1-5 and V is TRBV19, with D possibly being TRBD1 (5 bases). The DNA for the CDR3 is TGTGCCAGTAGTTTCGGGGGAACCAGCAATCAGCCCCAGCATTTT. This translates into CASSFGGTSNQPQHF.